Listed here are 11 T cell receptor beta chains from one sample, sequenced in a study of shared clonotypes between healthy human individuals (dated by TCRdb to 2018 to 2021). The library was obtained by the immunoSEQ multiplex PCR assay. This immuneACCESS table, as held by TCRdb, lists in-frame sequences with V and J called but not all clones. Of the missing ones, under half trace to an unresolved V gene in checked studies; the others have no known cause. The sample table records 950,000 to 1,100,000 clones; approximately 70% of these occur just once. The leading ten clones occupy roughly 1.5% of the sample. Source material: memory CD4+ T cells sorted from blood. Taken with the paper, the label for cell subset or site translates to: CD45RA-negative fraction. The receptors were sampled from a man aged 18-30 years in good health.

This clone was seen only a few times. The chain links TRBV7-9 to TRBJ2-7, with TRBD1 matching over 7 bases. Trimming removed 5 bases from V and 7 bases from J; junction bases left unmatched: 8. The germline CDR1 and CDR2 sequences are SEHNR and FQNEAQ (reference sequence). The CDR3 sequence is 13 residues long. DNA of the CDR3: TGTGCCAGCAGCCAGACAGGGAGTAATGAGCAGTACTTC. The encoded protein is CASSQTGSNEQYF.

The chain recombines TRBV5-1 with TRBJ2-4, with 13 bases fitting TRBD2. Germline trimming cut 4 bases from V and 1 base from J; bases unmatched to any gene: 8. CDR3 length: 18 amino acids. Germline CDR1 reads SGHRS; CDR2 reads YFSETQ. The CDR3 bases are TGCGCCAGCAGCGGCGGACTAGCGGGAGATCGCGCCAAAAACATTCAGTACTTC. Residues: CASSGGLAGDRAKNIQYF.

This clone was counted once. The gene calls are TRBV4-3 and TRBJ2-2; 8 bases fit TRBD1. Trimming took 5 bases from V and 2 from J; bases not matched to a gene: 4. Germline loops: CDR1 LGHNA, CDR2 YSLEER. The CDR3 is 15 amino acids. The CDR3 DNA follows: TGCGCCAGCAGCTCCGGACAGGGAAACACCGGGGAGCTGTTTTTT. It specifies CASSSGQGNTGELFF.

The chain is built from TRBV7-6 and TRBJ2-5; D may be TRBD1 or TRBD2 (5 bases each). V lost 1 base and J lost 2, with 11 bases in between. The CDR3 spans 15 residues. Germline lookup yields CDR1 SGHVS and CDR2 FNYEAQ. The CDR3 protein is CASSLGGTRQETQYF. CDR3 DNA: TGTGCCAGCAGCTTAGGTGGGACCAGGCAAGAGACCCAGTACTTC.

Comments on this clone: A much larger clone differs from this one at a single base, so this may be a read error. Other DNA sequences in this sample translate to the same CDR3. The chain carries TRBV5-1 and TRBJ1-2; D is undetermined. The germline V gene encodes CDR1 SGHRS and CDR2 YFSETQ. The CDR3 has 13 residues. Deletions cut 0 bases from V and 2 bases from J, with 5 bases between. The CDR3 bases are TGCGCCAGCAGCTTGGACACGAACTATGGCTACACCTTC. As protein: CASSLDTNYGYTF.

The J gene is TRBJ1-5, the V gene TRBV28; 9 nucleotides line up with TRBD1. The germline V gene has CDR1 MDHEN and CDR2 SYDVKM. The CDR3 length is 15 residues. Trimming cost V 7 bases and J 4 bases; bases outside gene matches: 8. CDR3 protein: CASISPDRGNQPQHF. The CDR3 DNA sequence: TGTGCCAGCATTTCGCCCGACAGGGGGAATCAGCCCCAGCATTTT.

Details on this clone: A much bigger clone sits one base away, suggesting this may be a read error. The rearrangement uses TRBV4-3 and TRBJ2-3, with 10 bases fitting TRBD2. Germline loops: CDR1 LGHNA, CDR2 YSLEER. The CDR3 sequence is 15 residues long. V lost 4 bases and J lost 1; bases outside the gene matches: 2. The DNA for the CDR3 is TGCGCCAGCAGCCCTGGACTAGCGGGCACAGATACGCAGTATTTT. Translation: CASSPGLAGTDTQYF.

The genes are TRBV12-5 and TRBJ1-1; D unresolved. Trimming shortened V by 0 bases and J by 1 base, and 12 bases separated the two germline ends. This CDR3 is 16 amino acids long. Per the germline V gene, CDR1 is LGHNT and CDR2 is FRNRAP. The CDR3 DNA is TGTGCTAGTGGTTTGGTACGGGGATCCGGGAACACTGAAGCTTTCTTT. Translated: CASGLVRGSGNTEAFF.

This clone was recorded only once. The chain uses TRBV7-9 and TRBJ2-2; TRBD1 agrees at 8 bases. The CDR3 covers 14 residues. V trimming: 5 bases; J trimming: 4 bases; junction bases outside the gene matches: 3. Germline V gene lookup returns CDR1 SEHNR and CDR2 FQNEAQ (reference sequence). The CDR3 nucleotides read TGTGCCAGCAGCCAGGGGGCCGGCACCGGGGAGCTGTTTTTT. It specifies CASSQGAGTGELFF.

V gene TRBV2 combines with J gene TRBJ1-4; 8 nucleotides agree with TRBD1. The length of the CDR3 is 14 residues. Germline CDR1 reads SNHLY; CDR2 reads FYNNEI. V dropped 6 bases and J dropped 5; count of bases not matched to a gene: 5. The chain's CDR3 is CASRRTGTNEKLFF. CDR3 sequence (DNA): TGTGCCAGCAGGAGGACAGGGACAAATGAAAAACTGTTTTTT. The full variable domain, its missing parts supplied by reference TRBV2 and TRBJ1-4, is EPEVTQTPSHQVTQMGQEVILRCVPISNHLYFYWYRQILGQKVEFLVSFYNNEISEKSEIFDDQFSVERPDGSNFTLKIRSTKLEDSAMYFCASRRTGTNEKLFFGSGTQLSVL.

The V and J genes are TRBV18 and TRBJ2-7, with 7 bases aligning to TRBD2. This CDR3 has 15 amino acids. Germline loops: CDR1 KGHSH, CDR2 LQKENI. Trimming removed 2 bases from V and 6 bases from J; junction bases left unmatched: 10. CDR3 sequence: CASSPMVAGWGEQYF. For the CDR3, the DNA is TGTGCCAGCTCACCAATGGTAGCGGGTTGGGGCGAGCAGTACTTC.